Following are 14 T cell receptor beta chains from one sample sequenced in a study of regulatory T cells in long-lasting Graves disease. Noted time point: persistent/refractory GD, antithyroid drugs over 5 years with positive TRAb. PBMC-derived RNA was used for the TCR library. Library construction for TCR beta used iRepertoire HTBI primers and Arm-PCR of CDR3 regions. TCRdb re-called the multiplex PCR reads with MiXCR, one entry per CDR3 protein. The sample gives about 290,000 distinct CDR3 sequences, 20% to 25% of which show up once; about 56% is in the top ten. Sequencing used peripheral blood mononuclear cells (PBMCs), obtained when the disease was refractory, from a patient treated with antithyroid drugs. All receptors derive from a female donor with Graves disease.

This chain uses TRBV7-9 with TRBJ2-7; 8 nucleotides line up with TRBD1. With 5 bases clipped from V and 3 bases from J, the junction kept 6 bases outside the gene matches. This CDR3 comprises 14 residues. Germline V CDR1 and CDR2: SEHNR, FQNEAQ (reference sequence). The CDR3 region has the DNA TGTGCCAGCAGCCCAGCAGACAGGGGCTACGAGCAGTACTTC. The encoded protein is CASSPADRGYEQYF.

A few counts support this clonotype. CDR3 amino acids: CASSQDRGEPQHF. The CDR3 coding sequence is TGTGCCAGCAGCCAAGACAGGGGAGAGCCCCAGCATTTT. This chain connects TRBV3-1 to TRBJ1-5; weak D call: TRBD1 (6 bases). CDR1 is LGHDT and CDR2 is YNNKEL in the germline V gene (reference sequence). This CDR3 spans 13 amino acids. V lost 0 bases and J lost 8, with 8 bases in between.

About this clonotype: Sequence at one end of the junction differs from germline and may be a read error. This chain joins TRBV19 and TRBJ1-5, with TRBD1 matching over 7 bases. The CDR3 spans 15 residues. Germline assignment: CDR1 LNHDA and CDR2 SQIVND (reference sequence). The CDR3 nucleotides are TGTGCCAGTAGTAAGAGGGGGCATGGCAATCGGCCCCAGCATTTT. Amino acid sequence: CASSKRGHGNRPQHF.

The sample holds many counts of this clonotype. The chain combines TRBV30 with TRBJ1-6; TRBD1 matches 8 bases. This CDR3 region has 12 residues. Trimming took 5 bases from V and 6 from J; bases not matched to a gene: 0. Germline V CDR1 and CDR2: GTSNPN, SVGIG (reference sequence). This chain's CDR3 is CAWGQGNSPLHF. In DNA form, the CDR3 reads TGTGCCTGGGGACAGGGTAATTCACCCCTCCACTTT.

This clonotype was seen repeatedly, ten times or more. The CDR3 reads CSARTSGRGYDEQYF. CDR3 nucleotide sequence: TGCAGTGCTAGGACTAGCGGGAGAGGTTACGACGAGCAGTACTTC. This chain uses TRBV20-1 with TRBJ2-7, with TRBD2 identical over 12 bases. The CDR3 runs to 15 residues. From germline, CDR1 is DFQATT and CDR2 SNEGSKA (reference sequence). V was pared by 3 bases and J by 5 bases, with 8 bases of the junction left unmatched.

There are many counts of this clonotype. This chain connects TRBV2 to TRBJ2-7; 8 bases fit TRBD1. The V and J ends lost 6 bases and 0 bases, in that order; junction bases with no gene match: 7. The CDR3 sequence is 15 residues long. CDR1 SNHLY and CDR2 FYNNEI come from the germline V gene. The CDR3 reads CASRTGTGNSYEQYF. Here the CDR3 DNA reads TGTGCCAGCAGAACCGGGACAGGCAACTCCTACGAGCAGTACTTC.

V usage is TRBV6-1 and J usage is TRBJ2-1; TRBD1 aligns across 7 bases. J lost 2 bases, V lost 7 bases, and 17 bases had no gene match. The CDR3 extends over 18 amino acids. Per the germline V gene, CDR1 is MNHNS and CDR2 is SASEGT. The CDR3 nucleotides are TGTGCCAGCATGTGGGACAGTAGGGTTTCGGGCACCTACAATGAGCAGTTCTTC. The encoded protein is CASMWDSRVSGTYNEQFF.

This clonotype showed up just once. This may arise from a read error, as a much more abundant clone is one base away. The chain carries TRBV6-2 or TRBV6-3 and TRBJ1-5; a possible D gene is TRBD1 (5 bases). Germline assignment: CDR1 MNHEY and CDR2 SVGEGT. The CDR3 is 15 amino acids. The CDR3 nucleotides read TGTGCCGGCAGTTACCGGCAGGGAGGGTATCAGCCCCAGCATTTT. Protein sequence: CAGSYRQGGYQPQHF.

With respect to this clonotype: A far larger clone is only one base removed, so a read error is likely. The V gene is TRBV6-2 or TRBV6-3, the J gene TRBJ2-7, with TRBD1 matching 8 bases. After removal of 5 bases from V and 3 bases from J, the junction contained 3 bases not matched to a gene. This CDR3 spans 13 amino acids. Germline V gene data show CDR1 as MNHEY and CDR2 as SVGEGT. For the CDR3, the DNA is TGTGCCAGCAGTGACAGGGGTTACTACGAGCAGTACTTC. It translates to CASSDRGYYEQYF.

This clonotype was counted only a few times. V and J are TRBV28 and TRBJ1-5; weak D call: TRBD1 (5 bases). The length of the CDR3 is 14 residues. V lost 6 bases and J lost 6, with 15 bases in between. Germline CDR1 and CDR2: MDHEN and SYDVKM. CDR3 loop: CASRSDKGSQPQHF. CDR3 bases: TGTGCCAGCAGATCAGACAAGGGGAGTCAGCCCCAGCATTTT.

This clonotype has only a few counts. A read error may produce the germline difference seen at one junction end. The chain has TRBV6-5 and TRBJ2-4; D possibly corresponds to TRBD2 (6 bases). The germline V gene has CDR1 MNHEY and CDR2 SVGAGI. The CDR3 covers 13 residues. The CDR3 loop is CASSYGRRGLPSF. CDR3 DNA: TGTGCCAGCAGTTACGGTCGTAGGGGACTCCCGTCCTTC.

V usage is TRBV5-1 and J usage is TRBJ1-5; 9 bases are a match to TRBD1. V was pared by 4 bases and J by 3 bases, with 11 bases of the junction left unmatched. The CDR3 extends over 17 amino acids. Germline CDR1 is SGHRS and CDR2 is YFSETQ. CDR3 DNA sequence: TGCGCCAGCAGCCCAGGGGACAGGGTGGGTGACAATCAGCCCCAGCATTTT. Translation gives CASSPGDRVGDNQPQHF.

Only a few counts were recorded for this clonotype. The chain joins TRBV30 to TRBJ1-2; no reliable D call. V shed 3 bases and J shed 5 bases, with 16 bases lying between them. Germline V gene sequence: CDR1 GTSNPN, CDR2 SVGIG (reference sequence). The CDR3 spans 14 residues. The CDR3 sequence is CAWSPGPFNYGYTF. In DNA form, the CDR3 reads TGTGCCTGGAGCCCCGGTCCCTTCAATTATGGCTACACCTTC.

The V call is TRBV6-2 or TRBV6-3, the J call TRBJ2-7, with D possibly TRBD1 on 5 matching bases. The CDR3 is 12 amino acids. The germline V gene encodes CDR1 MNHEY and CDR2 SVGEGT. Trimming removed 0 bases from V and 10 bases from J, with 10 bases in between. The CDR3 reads CASSYSRTGQYF. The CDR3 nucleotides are TGTGCCAGCAGTTACTCGAGAACAGGACAGTACTTC.